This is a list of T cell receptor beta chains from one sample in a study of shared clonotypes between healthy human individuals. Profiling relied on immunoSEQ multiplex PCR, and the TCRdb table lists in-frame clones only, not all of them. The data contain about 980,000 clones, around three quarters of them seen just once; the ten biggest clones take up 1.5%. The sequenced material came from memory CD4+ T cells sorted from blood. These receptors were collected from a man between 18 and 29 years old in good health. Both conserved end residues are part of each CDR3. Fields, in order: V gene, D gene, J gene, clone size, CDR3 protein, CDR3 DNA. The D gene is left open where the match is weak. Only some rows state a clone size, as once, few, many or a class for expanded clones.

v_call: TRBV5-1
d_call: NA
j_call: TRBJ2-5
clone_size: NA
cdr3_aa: CASRYSRQETQYF
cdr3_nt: TGCGCCAGCAGGTATAGCAGGCAAGAGACCCAGTACTTC

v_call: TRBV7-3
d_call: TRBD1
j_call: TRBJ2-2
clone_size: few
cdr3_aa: CASSAPGTGNTGELFF
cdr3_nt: TGTGCCAGCAGCGCCCCCGGGACAGGGAACACCGGGGAGCTGTTTTTT

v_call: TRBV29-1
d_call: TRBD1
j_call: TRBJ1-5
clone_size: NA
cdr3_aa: CSVTTGGSSNQPQHF
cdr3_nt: TGCAGCGTCACTACAGGGGGCAGTAGCAATCAGCCCCAGCATTTT

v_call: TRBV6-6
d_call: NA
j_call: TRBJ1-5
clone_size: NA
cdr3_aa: CASSTGGGNQPQHF
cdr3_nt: TGTGCCAGCAGTACGGGGGGCGGGAATCAGCCCCAGCATTTT

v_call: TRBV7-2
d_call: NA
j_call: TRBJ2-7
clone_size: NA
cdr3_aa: CASSESGPGIYEQYF
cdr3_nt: TGTGCCAGCAGCGAATCGGGCCCAGGAATCTACGAGCAGTACTTC

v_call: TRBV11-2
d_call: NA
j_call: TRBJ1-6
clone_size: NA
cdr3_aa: CASSLDMGALIPLHF
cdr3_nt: TGTGCCAGCAGCTTAGATATGGGAGCCCTGATACCCCTCCACTTT

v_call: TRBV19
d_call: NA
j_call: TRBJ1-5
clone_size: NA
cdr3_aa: CASSRDSEGPQHF
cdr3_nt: TGTGCCAGTAGTCGAGACAGCGAAGGGCCCCAGCATTTT

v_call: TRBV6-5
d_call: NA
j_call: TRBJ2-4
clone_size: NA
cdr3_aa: CASSYSAVLAKNIQYF
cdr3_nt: TGTGCCAGCAGTTACTCTGCAGTACTAGCCAAAAACATTCAGTACTTC

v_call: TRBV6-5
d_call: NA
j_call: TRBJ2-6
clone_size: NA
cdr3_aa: CASSFDYRRPHNVLTF
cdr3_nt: TGTGCCAGCAGTTTCGACTACAGGCGGCCGCACAACGTCCTGACTTTC

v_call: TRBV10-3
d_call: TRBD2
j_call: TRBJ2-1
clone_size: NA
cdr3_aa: CAISELAGADLNEQFF
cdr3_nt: TGTGCCATCAGTGAGCTAGCGGGAGCGGATCTGAATGAGCAGTTCTTC

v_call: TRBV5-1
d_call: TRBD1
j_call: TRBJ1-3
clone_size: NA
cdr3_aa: CASSLDRVYGNTIYF
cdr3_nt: TGCGCCAGCAGCCTGGACAGGGTATATGGAAACACCATATATTTT

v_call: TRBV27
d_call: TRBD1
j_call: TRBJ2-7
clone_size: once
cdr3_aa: CASSRDRSSYEQYF
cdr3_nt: TGTGCCAGCAGTCGGGACAGGAGCTCCTACGAGCAGTACTTC

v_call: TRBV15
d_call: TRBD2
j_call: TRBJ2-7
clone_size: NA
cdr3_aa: CATSRGSGSTYEQYF
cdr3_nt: TGTGCCACCAGCAGGGGTAGCGGGAGTACGTACGAGCAGTACTTC

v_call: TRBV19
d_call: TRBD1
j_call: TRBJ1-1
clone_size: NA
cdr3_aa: CASSMGTGRSMNTEAFF
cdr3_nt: TGTGCCAGTAGTATGGGGACAGGGAGGTCCATGAACACTGAAGCTTTCTTT

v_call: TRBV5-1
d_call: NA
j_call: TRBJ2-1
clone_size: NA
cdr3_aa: CASSVWESYNEQFF
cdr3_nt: TGCGCCAGCAGCGTTTGGGAGTCCTACAATGAGCAGTTCTTC

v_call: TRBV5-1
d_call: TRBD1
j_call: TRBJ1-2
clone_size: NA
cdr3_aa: CASSPTTGTVDGYTF
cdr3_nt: TGCGCCAGCAGCCCCACGACAGGGACAGTGGATGGCTACACCTTC

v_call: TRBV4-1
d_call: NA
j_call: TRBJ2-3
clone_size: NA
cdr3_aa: CASSQVIGGTDTQYF
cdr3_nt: TGCGCCAGCAGCCAAGTGATAGGGGGCACAGATACGCAGTATTTT

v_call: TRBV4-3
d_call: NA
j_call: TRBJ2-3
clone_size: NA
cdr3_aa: CASNRTLRGTDTQYF
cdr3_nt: TGCGCCAGCAACCGGACACTTAGGGGAACAGATACGCAGTATTTT

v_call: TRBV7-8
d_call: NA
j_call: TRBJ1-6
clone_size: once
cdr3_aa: CASRVGAKVSPLHF
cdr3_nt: TGTGCCAGCCGGGTCGGGGCCAAGGTTTCACCCCTCCACTTT

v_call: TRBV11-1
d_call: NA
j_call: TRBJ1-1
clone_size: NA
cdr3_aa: CASSWTLKGRMTVNTEAFF
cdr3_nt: TGTGCCAGCAGCTGGACTCTTAAGGGGAGGATGACCGTGAACACTGAAGCTTTCTTT

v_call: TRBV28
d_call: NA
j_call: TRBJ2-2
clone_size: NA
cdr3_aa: CASRGTANTGELFF
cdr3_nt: TGTGCCAGCAGAGGCACTGCGAACACCGGGGAGCTGTTTTTT

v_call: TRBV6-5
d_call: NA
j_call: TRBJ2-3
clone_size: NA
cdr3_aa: CASSYSSNTDTQYF
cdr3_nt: TGTGCCAGCAGTTACTCGAGTAACACAGATACGCAGTATTTT

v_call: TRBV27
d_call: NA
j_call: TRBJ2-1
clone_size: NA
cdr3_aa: CASSPQVPSSYNEQFF
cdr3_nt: TGTGCCAGCAGTCCCCAGGTTCCGAGCTCCTACAATGAGCAGTTCTTC

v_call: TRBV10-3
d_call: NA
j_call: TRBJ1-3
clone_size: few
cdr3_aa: CAISEGPGNTIYF
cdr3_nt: TGTGCCATCAGTGAGGGGCCTGGAAACACCATATATTTT

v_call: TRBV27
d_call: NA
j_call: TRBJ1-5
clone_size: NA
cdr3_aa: CASSELGAGNQPQHF
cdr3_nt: TGTGCCAGCAGTGAGTTGGGGGCGGGCAATCAGCCCCAGCATTTT